This T cell receptor beta chain emerged from a study of blood T cells in healthy people across ages. Broader study findings: Versus aged donors, long-lived donors had higher diversity and more naive CD4+ cells.

Details on this clonotype: Its matching antigen is unknown.

The people who gave samples were healthy Caucasians from Russia, aged about 6 to 100. A sample-barcoded 5' primer and a J-beta primer mix were used in a second PCR of roughly 7 to 11 cycles. TCRdb independently ran MiXCR on the 5' RACE reads; one entry per CDR3 protein. The data hold about 780,000 distinct CDR3 sequences, with 35% to 60% observed a single time. Per germline, CDR1 LGHNA and CDR2 YSLEER. The CDR3 consists of 14 residues. The trim removed 5 bases at V and 7 bases at J, leaving 11 bases unmatched. The receptor was derived from an elderly man in good health. V gene TRBV4-3 combines with J gene TRBJ2-7; 7 bases are shared with TRBD1. Sequencing input: blood. The CDR3 bases are TGCGCCAGCAGCTGGACAGGATGGGGCAATGAGCAGTACTTC. It specifies CASSWTGWGNEQYF.